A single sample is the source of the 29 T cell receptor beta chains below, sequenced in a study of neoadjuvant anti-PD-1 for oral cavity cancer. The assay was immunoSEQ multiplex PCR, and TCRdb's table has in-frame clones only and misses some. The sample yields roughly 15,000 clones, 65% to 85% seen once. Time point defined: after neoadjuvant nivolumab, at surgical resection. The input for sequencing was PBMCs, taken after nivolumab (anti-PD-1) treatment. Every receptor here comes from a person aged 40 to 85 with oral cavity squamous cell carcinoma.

The CDR3 DNA is TGTGCCAGCAGTCCCGCTGGACGCGGCTATGGCTACACCTTC. Translating gives CASSPAGRGYGYTF. V and J are TRBV6-5 and TRBJ1-2; no definite D call. V was shortened by 5 bases and J by 4 bases, with 14 bases between the two germline ends. CDR1 is MNHEY, CDR2 SVGAGI, per germline. The CDR3 sequence is 14 residues long.

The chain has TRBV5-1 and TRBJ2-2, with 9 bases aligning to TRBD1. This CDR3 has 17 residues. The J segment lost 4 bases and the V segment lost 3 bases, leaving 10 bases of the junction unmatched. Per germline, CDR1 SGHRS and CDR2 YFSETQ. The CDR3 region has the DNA TGCGCCAGCAGCTCCTTGGACGGACAGGGGAGCACCGGGGAGCTGTTTTTT. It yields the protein CASSSLDGQGSTGELFF. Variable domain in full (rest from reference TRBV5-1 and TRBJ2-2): KAGVTQTPRYLIKTRGQQVTLSCSPISGHRSVSWYQQTPGQGLQFLFEYFSETQRNKGNFPGRFSGRQFSNSRSEMNVSTLELGDSALYLCASSSLDGQGSTGELFFGEGSRLTVL.

The CDR3 loop reads CASSLGQRFLAGNTIYF. In DNA form, the CDR3 reads TGTGCCAGCAGCTTGGGACAGCGGTTTCTGGCTGGAAACACCATATATTTT. The rearrangement links TRBV7-6 to TRBJ1-3; 7 bases agree with TRBD1. The CDR3 has 17 amino acids. The J segment lost 2 bases and the V segment lost 3 bases, leaving 10 bases of the junction unmatched. Germline V lookup: CDR1 SGHVS, CDR2 FNYEAQ.

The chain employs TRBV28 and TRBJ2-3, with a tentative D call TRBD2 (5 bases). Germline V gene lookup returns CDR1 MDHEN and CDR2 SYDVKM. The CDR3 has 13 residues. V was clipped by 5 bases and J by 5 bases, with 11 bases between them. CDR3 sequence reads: CASSALGRDTQYF. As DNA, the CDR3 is TGTGCCAGCAGTGCCTTGGGGAGAGATACGCAGTATTTT.

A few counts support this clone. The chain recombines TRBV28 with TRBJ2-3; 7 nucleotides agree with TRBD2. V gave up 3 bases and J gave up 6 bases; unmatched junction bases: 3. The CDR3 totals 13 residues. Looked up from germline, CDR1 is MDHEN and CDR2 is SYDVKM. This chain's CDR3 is CASSLAGRDTQYF. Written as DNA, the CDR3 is TGTGCCAGCAGTTTGGCCGGGAGGGATACGCAGTATTTT.

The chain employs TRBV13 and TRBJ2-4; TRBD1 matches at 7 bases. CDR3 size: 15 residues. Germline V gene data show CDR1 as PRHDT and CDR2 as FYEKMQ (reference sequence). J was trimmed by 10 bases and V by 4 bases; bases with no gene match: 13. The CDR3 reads CASSWGTDRPPIQYF. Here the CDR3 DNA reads TGTGCCAGCAGCTGGGGGACAGATCGGCCCCCTATTCAGTACTTC.

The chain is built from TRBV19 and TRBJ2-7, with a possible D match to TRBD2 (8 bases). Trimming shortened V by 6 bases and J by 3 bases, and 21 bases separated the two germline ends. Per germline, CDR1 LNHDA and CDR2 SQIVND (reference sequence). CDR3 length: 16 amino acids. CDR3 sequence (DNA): TGTGCCAGTAGGGGAAAGGGTAGCGGGACAGTCTACGAGCAGTACTTC. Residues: CASRGKGSGTVYEQYF.

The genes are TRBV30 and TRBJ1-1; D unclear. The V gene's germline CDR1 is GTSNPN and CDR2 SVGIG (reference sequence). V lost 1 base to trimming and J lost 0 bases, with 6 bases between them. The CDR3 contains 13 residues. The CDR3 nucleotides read TGTGCCTGGAGTGGTTCAGTGAACACTGAAGCTTTCTTT. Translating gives CAWSGSVNTEAFF. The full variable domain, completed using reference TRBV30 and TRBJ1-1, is SQTIHQWPATLVQPVGSPLSLECTVEGTSNPNLYWYRQAAGRGLQLLFYSVGIGQISSEVPQNLSASRPQDRQFILSSKKLLLSDSGFYLCAWSGSVNTEAFFGQGTRLTVV.

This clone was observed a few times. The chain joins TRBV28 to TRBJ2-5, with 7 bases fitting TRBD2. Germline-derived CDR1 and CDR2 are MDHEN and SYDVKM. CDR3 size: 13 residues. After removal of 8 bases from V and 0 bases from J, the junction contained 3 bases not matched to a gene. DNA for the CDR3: TGTGCCAGCGGACTAGGGGACCAAGAGACCCAGTACTTC. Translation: CASGLGDQETQYF. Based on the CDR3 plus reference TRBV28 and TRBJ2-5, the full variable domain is DVKVTQSSRYLVKRTGEKVFLECVQDMDHENMFWYRQDPGLGLRLIYFSYDVKMKEKGDIPEGYSVSREKKERFSLILESASTNQTSMYLCASGLGDQETQYFGPGTRLLVL.

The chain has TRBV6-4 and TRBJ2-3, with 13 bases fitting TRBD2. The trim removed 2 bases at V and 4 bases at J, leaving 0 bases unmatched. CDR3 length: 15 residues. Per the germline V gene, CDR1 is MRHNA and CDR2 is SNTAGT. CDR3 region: CASSDGLAGADTQYF. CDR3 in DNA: TGTGCCAGCAGTGACGGACTAGCGGGAGCAGATACGCAGTATTTT.

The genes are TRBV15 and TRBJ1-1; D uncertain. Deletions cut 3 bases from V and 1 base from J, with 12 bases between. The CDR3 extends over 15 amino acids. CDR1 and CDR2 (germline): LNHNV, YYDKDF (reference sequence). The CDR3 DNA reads TGTGCCACCAGCAGCGCTTTAATCGGGAACACTGAAGCTTTCTTT. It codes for CATSSALIGNTEAFF.

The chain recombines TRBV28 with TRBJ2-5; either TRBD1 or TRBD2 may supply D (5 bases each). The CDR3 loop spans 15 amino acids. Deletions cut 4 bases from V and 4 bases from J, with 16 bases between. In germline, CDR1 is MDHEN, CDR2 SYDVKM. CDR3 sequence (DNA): TGTGCCAGCAGTTCCCTGGGGCGGGTGACAGAGACCCAGTACTTC. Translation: CASSSLGRVTETQYF.

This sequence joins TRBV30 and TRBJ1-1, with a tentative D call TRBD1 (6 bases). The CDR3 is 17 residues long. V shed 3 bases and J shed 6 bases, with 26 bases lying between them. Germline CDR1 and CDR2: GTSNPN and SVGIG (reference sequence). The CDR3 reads CAWSATGIQQSGPEAFF. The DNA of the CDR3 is TGTGCCTGGAGCGCAACAGGGATCCAACAATCGGGACCTGAAGCTTTCTTT.

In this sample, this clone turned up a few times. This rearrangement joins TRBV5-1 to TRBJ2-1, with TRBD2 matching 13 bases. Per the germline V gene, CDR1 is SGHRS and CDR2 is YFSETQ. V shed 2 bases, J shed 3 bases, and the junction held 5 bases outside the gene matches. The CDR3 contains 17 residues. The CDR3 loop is CASSLGLAGAVYNEQFF. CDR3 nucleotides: TGCGCCAGCAGCTTAGGACTAGCGGGAGCAGTCTACAATGAGCAGTTCTTC.

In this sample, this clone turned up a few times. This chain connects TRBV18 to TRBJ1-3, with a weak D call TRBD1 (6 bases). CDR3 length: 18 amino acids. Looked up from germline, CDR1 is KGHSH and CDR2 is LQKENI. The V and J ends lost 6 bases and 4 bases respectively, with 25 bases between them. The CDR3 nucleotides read TGTGCCAGCTCCTCACGGTCTCCTCCCGGGACAAGCGGAAACACCATATATTTT. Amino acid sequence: CASSSRSPPGTSGNTIYF.

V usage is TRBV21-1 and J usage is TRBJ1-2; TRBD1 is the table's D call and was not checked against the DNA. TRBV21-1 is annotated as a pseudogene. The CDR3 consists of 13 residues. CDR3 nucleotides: TGTGCCAGCAGCAAAGTTAGTAGGGGTGGCTACACCTTC. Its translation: CASSKVSRGGYTF.

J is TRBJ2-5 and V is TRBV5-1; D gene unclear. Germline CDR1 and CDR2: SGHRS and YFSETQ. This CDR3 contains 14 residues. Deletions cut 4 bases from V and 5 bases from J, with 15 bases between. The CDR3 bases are TGCGCCAGCAGCCAAACAGCCTCCGGGGAGACCCAGTACTTC. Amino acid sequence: CASSQTASGETQYF.

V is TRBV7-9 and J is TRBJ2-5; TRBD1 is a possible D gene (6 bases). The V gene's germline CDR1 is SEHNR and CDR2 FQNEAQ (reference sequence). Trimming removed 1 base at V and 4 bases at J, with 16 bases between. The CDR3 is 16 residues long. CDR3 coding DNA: TGTGCCAGCAGCTTAGAGTCGTGGACAGCAGCAGAGACCCAGTACTTC. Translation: CASSLESWTAAETQYF.

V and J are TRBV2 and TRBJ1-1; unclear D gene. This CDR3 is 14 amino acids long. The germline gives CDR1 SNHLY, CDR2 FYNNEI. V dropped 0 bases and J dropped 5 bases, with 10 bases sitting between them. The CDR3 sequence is CASSEARGGTEAFF. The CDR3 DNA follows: TGTGCCAGCAGTGAAGCTCGGGGAGGAACTGAAGCTTTCTTT.

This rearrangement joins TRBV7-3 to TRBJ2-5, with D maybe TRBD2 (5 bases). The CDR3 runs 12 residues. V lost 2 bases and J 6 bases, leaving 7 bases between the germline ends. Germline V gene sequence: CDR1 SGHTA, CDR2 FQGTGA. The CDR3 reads CASSLEGQTQYF. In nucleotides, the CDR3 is TGTGCCAGCAGCTTAGAGGGTCAGACCCAGTACTTC. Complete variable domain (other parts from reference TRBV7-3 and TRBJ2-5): GAGVSQTPSNKVTEKGKYVELRCDPISGHTALYWYRQSLGQGPEFLIYFQGTGAADDSGLPNDRFFAVRPEGSVSTLKIQRTERGDSAVYLCASSLEGQTQYFGPGTRLLVL.

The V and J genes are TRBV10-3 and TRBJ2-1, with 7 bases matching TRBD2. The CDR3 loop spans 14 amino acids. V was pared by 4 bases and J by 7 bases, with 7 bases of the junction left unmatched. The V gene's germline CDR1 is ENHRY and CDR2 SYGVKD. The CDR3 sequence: CAISVRGDGNEQFF. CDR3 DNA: TGTGCCATCAGTGTACGGGGGGACGGGAATGAGCAGTTCTTC.

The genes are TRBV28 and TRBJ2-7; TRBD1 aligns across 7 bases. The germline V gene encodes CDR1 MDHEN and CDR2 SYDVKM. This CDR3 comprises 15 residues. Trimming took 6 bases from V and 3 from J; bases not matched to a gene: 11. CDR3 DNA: TGTGCCAGCAGCTTGACAGGGCAAAAAAACTACGAGCAGTACTTC. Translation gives CASSLTGQKNYEQYF. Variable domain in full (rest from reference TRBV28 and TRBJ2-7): DVKVTQSSRYLVKRTGEKVFLECVQDMDHENMFWYRQDPGLGLRLIYFSYDVKMKEKGDIPEGYSVSREKKERFSLILESASTNQTSMYLCASSLTGQKNYEQYFGPGTRLTVT.

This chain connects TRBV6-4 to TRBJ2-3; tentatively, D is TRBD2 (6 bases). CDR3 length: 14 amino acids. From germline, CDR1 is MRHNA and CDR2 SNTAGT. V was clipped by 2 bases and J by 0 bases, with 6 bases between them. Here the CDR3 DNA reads TGTGCCAGCAGTGACGGGACTAGCACAGATACGCAGTATTTT. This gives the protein CASSDGTSTDTQYF.

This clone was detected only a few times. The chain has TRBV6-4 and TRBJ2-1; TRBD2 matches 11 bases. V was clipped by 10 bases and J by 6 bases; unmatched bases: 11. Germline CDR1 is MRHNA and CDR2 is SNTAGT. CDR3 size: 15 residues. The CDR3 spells CATSRGLAGGNEQFF. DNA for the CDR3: TGTGCCACCTCCCGGGGGCTAGCGGGAGGCAATGAGCAGTTCTTC.

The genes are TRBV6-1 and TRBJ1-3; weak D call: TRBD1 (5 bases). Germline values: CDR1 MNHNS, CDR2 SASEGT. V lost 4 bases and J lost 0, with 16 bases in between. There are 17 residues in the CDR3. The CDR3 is CASSGRGAKASGNTIYF. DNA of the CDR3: TGTGCCAGCAGTGGAAGAGGGGCTAAGGCCTCTGGAAACACCATATATTTT.

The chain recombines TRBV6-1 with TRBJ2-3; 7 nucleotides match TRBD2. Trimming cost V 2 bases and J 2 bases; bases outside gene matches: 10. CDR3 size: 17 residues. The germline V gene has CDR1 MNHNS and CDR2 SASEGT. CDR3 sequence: CASSERGEGGNTDTQYF. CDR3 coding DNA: TGTGCCAGCAGTGAACGGGGGGAGGGAGGGAACACAGATACGCAGTATTTT.

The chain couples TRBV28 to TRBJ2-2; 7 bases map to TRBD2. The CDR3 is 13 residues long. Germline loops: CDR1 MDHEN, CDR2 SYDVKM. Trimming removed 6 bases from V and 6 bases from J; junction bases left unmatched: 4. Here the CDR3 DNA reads TGTGCCAGCAGGGGGACTATACCCGGGGAGCTGTTTTTT. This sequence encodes CASRGTIPGELFF.

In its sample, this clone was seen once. In nucleotides, the CDR3 is TGTGCCAGCAGTTCCGGGACAGGGGTGAAGCTCTACGAGCAGTACTTC. Translating gives CASSSGTGVKLYEQYF. The chain has TRBV27 and TRBJ2-7; 10 bases agree with TRBD1. The CDR3 runs 16 residues. J was trimmed by 3 bases and V by 4 bases; bases with no gene match: 9. In germline, CDR1 is MNHEY, CDR2 SMNVEV (reference sequence).

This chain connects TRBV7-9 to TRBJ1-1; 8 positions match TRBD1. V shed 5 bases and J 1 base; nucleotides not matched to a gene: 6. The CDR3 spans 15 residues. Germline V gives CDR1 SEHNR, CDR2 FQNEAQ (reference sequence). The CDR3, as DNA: TGTGCCAGCAGCCCGCGGACAGGGTGGAACACTGAAGCTTTCTTT. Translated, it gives CASSPRTGWNTEAFF.